The 5 T cell receptor beta chains below were found in one sample sequenced in a study of T cell changes during pregnancy in multiple sclerosis. Here immunoSEQ multiplex PCR was the method, and the copy in TCRdb shows in-frame clones only, minus some. The sample consists of about 130,000 clones, roughly 95% of them appearing once. The sequencing used peripheral blood, collected after pregnancy. These TCRs come from a female donor with multiple sclerosis, enrolled in a pregnancy study.

The gene calls are TRBV25-1 and TRBJ1-1; D might be TRBD1 (5 bases). Trimming removed 6 bases at V and 8 bases at J, with 13 bases between. This CDR3 spans 12 amino acids. Per the germline V gene, CDR1 is MGHDK and CDR2 is SYGVNS. DNA for the CDR3: TGTGCCAGCAGCCCCGGGGGGGACGAAGCTTTCTTT. Its translation is CASSPGGDEAFF.

J is TRBJ2-1 and V is TRBV6-6; TRBD2 matches 8 bases. This CDR3 has 14 amino acids. CDR1 and CDR2 from the germline V gene are MNHNY and SVGAGI (reference sequence). V gave up 8 bases and J gave up 7 bases; unmatched junction bases: 10. CDR3 amino acids: CASRGGGLGNEQFF. The CDR3 DNA is TGTGCCAGCCGGGGTGGGGGACTAGGGAATGAGCAGTTCTTC.

This chain uses TRBV5-6 with TRBJ2-1; TRBD2 matches 8 bases. Germline trimming cut 5 bases from V and 6 bases from J; bases unmatched to any gene: 1. This CDR3 is built from 12 residues. The germline V gene has CDR1 SGHDT and CDR2 YYEEEE. CDR3 region: CASSTSGNEQFF. CDR3 in DNA: TGTGCCAGCAGTACTAGCGGCAATGAGCAGTTCTTC.

This clone was recorded once. J is TRBJ2-7 and V is TRBV5-1; perhaps TRBD2 as D (6 bases). Trimming removed 6 bases from V and 3 bases from J, with 22 bases in between. Germline lookup yields CDR1 SGHRS and CDR2 YFSETQ. The CDR3 consists of 16 residues. CDR3 amino acids: CASKTAGTPRGYEQYF. CDR3 DNA: TGCGCCAGCAAAACTGCCGGGACTCCTAGAGGCTACGAGCAGTACTTC.

The chain couples TRBV13 to TRBJ2-5, with a tentative D call TRBD1 (6 bases). V was cut by 4 bases and J by 5 bases, with 14 bases left in between. This CDR3 is 14 amino acids long. Germline CDR1 PRHDT, CDR2 FYEKMQ (reference sequence). CDR3 in DNA: TGTGCCAGCAGCTCTTACAGGGAAGGGGAGACCCAGTACTTC. Encoded protein: CASSSYREGETQYF.